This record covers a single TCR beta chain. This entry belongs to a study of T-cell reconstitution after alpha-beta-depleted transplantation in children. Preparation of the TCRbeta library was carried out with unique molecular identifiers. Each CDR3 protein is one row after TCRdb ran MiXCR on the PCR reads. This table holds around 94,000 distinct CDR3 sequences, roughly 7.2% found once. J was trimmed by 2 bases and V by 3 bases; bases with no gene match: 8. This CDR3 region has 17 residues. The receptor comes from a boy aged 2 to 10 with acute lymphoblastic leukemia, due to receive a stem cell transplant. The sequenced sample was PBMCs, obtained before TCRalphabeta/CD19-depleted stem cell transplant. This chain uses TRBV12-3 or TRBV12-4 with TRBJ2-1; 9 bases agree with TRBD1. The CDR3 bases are TGTGCCAGCAGTTTGAGTGTTCGGGACAGGGCCTACAATGAGCAGTTCTTC. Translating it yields CASSLSVRDRAYNEQFF.